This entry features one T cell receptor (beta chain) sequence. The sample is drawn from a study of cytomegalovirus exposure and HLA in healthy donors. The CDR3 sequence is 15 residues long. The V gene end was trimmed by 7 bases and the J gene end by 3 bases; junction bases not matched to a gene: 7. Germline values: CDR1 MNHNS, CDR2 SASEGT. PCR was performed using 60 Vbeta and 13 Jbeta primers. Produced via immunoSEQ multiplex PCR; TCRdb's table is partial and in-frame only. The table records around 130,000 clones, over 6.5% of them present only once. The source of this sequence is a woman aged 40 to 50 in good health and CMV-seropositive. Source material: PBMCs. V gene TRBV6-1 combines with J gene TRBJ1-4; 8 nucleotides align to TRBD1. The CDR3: CASTEQGAANEKLFF. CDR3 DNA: TGTGCCAGCACCGAGCAGGGGGCAGCTAATGAAAAACTGTTTTTT.